This T cell receptor (beta chain) was recorded in a study of cytomegalovirus exposure and HLA in healthy donors. Turning to the study itself: Later, an analysis reported that the 110 or so validation repertoires had used the same platform as the roughly 720 first-cohort repertoires. Broader study findings: Cytomegalovirus status was reportedly diagnosed by the classifier with high sensitivity and specificity. Listed as cytomegalovirus-associated were over 150 TCR beta chains.

The assay was immunoSEQ multiplex PCR, and TCRdb's table has in-frame clones only and misses some. The repertoire holds about 68,000 clones, with approximately 96% as singletons. Separate from the approximately 700-subject first cohort was the approximately 120-subject validation cohort, to which the donors belonged. The germline V gene has CDR1 SGHNT and CDR2 YYREEE (reference sequence). The CDR3 loop spans 14 amino acids. V was trimmed by 4 bases and J by 6 bases, leaving 15 bases between them. In regard to this clone: Its antigen is unknown.

The clonotype comes from a man aged 18 to 29 in good health and CMV-seronegative. The sample consisted of PBMCs. The chain joins TRBV5-4 to TRBJ2-3; D may be TRBD1 (6 bases). For the CDR3, the DNA is TGTGCCAGCAGCCCAGGCCCAGGGGAGGATACGCAGTATTTT. Translated, it gives CASSPGPGEDTQYF.